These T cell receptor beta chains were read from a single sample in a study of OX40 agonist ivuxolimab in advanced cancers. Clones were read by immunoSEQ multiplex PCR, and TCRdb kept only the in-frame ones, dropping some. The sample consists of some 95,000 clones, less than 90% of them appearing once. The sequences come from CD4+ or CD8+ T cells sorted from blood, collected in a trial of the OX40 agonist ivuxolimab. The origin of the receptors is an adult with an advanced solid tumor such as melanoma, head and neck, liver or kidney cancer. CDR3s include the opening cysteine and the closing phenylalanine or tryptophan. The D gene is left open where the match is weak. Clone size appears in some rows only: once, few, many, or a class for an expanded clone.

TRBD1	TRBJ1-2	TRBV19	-	TGTGCCAGTGGGATTAGCCGGGACAGGGACTATGGCTACACCTTC	CASGISRDRDYGYTF
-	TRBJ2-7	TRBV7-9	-	TGTGCCAGCAGCCCGCGGGTGAGCGGTAGGGGCGAGCAGTACTTC	CASSPRVSGRGEQYF
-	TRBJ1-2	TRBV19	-	TGTGCCAGTATACGAGGGGGACCTCCGGGAGGCTACACCTTC	CASIRGGPPGGYTF
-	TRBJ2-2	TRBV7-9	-	TGTGCCAGCAGCTCCTATACTCTAACCGGGGAGCTGTTTTTT	CASSSYTLTGELFF
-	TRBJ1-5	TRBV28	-	TGTGCCAGCAGGCCCGACAGCGTTATAGGGCCCCAGCATTTT	CASRPDSVIGPQHF
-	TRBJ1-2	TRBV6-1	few	TGTGCCGGGCGGAGTTATGGCTACACCTTC	CAGRSYGYTF
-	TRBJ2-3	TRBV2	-	TGTGCCAGGGGGGGGCTGCGGGGCACAGATACGCAGTATTTT	CARGGLRGTDTQYF
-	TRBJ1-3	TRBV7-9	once	TGTGCCAGCCACCGAGCTGGAAACACCATATATTTT	CASHRAGNTIYF
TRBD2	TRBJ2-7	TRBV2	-	TGTGCCAGCAGTCGCGAAGGGCGGGGGTCCTACGAGCAGTACTTC	CASSREGRGSYEQYF
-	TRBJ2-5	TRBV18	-	TGTGCCAGCTCACCTTCCCGGTCGGAGGAGACCCAGTACTTC	CASSPSRSEETQYF
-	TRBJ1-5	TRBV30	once	TGTGCCTGGAGTGCCGGGGGCCACGAGCCCCAGCATTTT	CAWSAGGHEPQHF
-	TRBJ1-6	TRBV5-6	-	TGTGCCAGCAGCCCCCGTTACTCCTATAATTCACCCCTCCACTTT	CASSPRYSYNSPLHF
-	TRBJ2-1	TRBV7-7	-	TGTGCCAGCAGCTTAGGACCTAGCTATGAGCAGTTCTTC	CASSLGPSYEQFF
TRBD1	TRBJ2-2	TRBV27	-	TGTGCCAGCAGTCAATGGACAGGGGCCGTATTTAATGGGGAGCTGTTTTTT	CASSQWTGAVFNGELFF